Listed here are 28 T cell receptor beta chains from one sample, sequenced in a study of T-cell memory formation after mild COVID-19. TCRdb passed the 5' RACE reads through MiXCR, listing each CDR3 protein once. The table records some 130,000 distinct CDR3 sequences, 16% of them present only once. Sequenced input: PBMCs or a T cell subset sorted from them (not recorded which). The receptors stem from an adult woman who had mild COVID-19 (a few samples of this study predate the infection). Cell type and time point are not known.

Written as DNA, the CDR3 is TGTGCCAGCAGCGTTAGAGTTCACGAGCAGTACTTC. This encodes CASSVRVHEQYF. The V gene is TRBV11-2, the J gene TRBJ2-7; D unresolved. Germline V lookup: CDR1 SGHAT, CDR2 FQNNGV. V lost 5 bases to trimming and J lost 5 bases, with 10 bases between them. This CDR3 has 12 residues.

The chain couples TRBV20-1 to TRBJ2-3; 7 bases line up with TRBD1. With 7 bases clipped from V and 1 base from J, the junction kept 8 bases outside the gene matches. Germline V gene sequence: CDR1 DFQATT, CDR2 SNEGSKA (reference sequence). The CDR3 is 14 residues long. For the CDR3, the DNA is TGCAGTGGACAGGGAGTGGGTGGCACAGATACGCAGTATTTT. It translates to CSGQGVGGTDTQYF.

This clonotype was counted only a few times. V and J are TRBV29-1 and TRBJ2-1, with 11 nucleotides matching TRBD2. This CDR3 is built from 16 residues. V was pared by 6 bases and J by 5 bases, with 12 bases of the junction left unmatched. The germline V gene has CDR1 SQVTM and CDR2 ANQGSEA. The CDR3 DNA follows: TGCAGCGTCGACGGGAGACTAGCGGGGTTCAACAATGAGCAGTTCTTC. Encoded protein: CSVDGRLAGFNNEQFF.

This clonotype was picked up a small number of times. This chain joins TRBV20-1 and TRBJ2-1; 7 nucleotides agree with TRBD2. The CDR3 has 12 amino acids. Germline CDR1 is DFQATT and CDR2 is SNEGSKA (reference sequence). Losses at the gene ends were 5 bases for V and 5 bases for J; bases not matched to a gene: 3. The CDR3 spells CSARGRHNEQFF. In DNA form, the CDR3 reads TGCAGTGCTCGCGGGAGACACAATGAGCAGTTCTTC.

This clonotype came up a few times. V usage is TRBV7-8 and J usage is TRBJ2-7; 12 bases agree with TRBD2. J gave up 4 bases and V 5 bases, and 6 bases lay outside the gene matches. This CDR3 is 15 amino acids long. The germline CDR1 and CDR2 sequences are SGHVS and FQNEAQ. The CDR3 coding sequence is TGTGCCAGCAGCGACCTAGCGGGAGGGCCTTACGAGCAGTACTTC. As protein: CASSDLAGGPYEQYF.

This rearrangement joins TRBV5-4 to TRBJ2-7; 8 nucleotides line up with TRBD2. This CDR3 has 17 residues. From germline, CDR1 is SGHNT and CDR2 YYREEE (reference sequence). V shed 4 bases, J shed 0 bases, and the junction held 12 bases outside the gene matches. The CDR3 reads CASSNSGAGDLSYEQYF. The CDR3 region has the DNA TGTGCCAGCAGCAATTCCGGAGCGGGGGACCTCTCCTACGAGCAGTACTTC.

This clonotype turned up a few times. The chain is built from TRBV4-3 and TRBJ2-7; 8 nucleotides match TRBD2. V was clipped by 0 bases and J by 1 base; unmatched bases: 5. The CDR3 totals 16 residues. Germline V lookup: CDR1 LGHNA, CDR2 YSLEER. The CDR3 here is CASSQDPTSGSYEQYF. CDR3 bases: TGCGCCAGCAGCCAAGATCCCACTAGCGGATCCTACGAGCAGTACTTC.

This clonotype has just a few counts. The gene calls are TRBV12-3 or TRBV12-4 and TRBJ2-7; no firm D call. Trimming shortened V by 2 bases and J by 2 bases, and 10 bases separated the two germline ends. The CDR3 is made up of 14 amino acids. CDR3 bases: TGTGCCAGCAGTTTAAAAGGTTGGGCCTACGAGCAGTACTTC. This translates into CASSLKGWAYEQYF.

This clonotype came up many times. The genes are TRBV7-2 and TRBJ2-1; no reliable D call. Between the trimmed V and J ends, which lost 6 bases and 9 bases, there was a span of 15 bases. This CDR3 region has 13 residues. Germline loops: CDR1 SGHTA, CDR2 FQGNSA. This CDR3 reads CASSLSWVREQFF. The CDR3 bases are TGTGCCAGCAGTCTTTCATGGGTTCGTGAGCAGTTCTTC.

This clonotype was seen many times. V gene TRBV5-1 combines with J gene TRBJ2-3, with unresolved D. The length of the CDR3 is 13 residues. V was clipped by 1 base and J by 1 base, with 4 bases between them. Germline lookup yields CDR1 SGHRS and CDR2 YFSETQ. The CDR3 here is CASSLPGTDTQYF. DNA for the CDR3: TGCGCCAGCAGCTTGCCAGGCACAGATACGCAGTATTTT.

In its sample, this clonotype was seen a few times. The J gene is TRBJ2-3, the V gene TRBV5-1; D may be TRBD1 (6 bases). Germline V gene sequence: CDR1 SGHRS, CDR2 YFSETQ. Trimming took 0 bases from V and 3 from J, leaving 11 bases between them. The CDR3 totals 15 residues. CDR3 protein: CASSLEDSPTDTQYF. The DNA of the CDR3 is TGCGCCAGCAGCTTGGAGGACAGTCCTACAGATACGCAGTATTTT.

This clonotype was seen only a few times. V and J are TRBV4-1 and TRBJ2-3, with TRBD2 matching over 8 bases. The CDR3 is 17 residues long. Looked up from germline, CDR1 is MGHRA and CDR2 is YSYEKL. The ends lost 7 bases at V and 5 bases at J; junction bases unmatched: 17. The CDR3 here is CASTTWAGTRDGDTQYF. In DNA, the CDR3 is TGCGCCAGCACAACCTGGGCCGGGACTAGAGATGGAGATACGCAGTATTTT.

The chain has TRBV24-1 and TRBJ1-2; 7 bases line up with TRBD1. The germline gives CDR1 KGHDR, CDR2 SFDVKD. The CDR3 contains 16 residues. J was trimmed by 3 bases and V by 3 bases; bases with no gene match: 9. The chain's CDR3 is CATSDPQGKDHYGYTF. CDR3 sequence (DNA): TGTGCCACCAGTGATCCACAGGGGAAGGACCACTATGGCTACACCTTC.

V is TRBV29-1 and J is TRBJ2-3, with 12 nucleotides matching TRBD2. V trimming: 4 bases; J trimming: 2 bases; junction bases outside the gene matches: 1. This CDR3 has 14 residues. CDR1 SQVTM and CDR2 ANQGSEA come from the germline V gene. The CDR3 loop is CSVGTSGNTDTQYF. The DNA for the CDR3 is TGCAGCGTTGGGACTAGCGGGAACACAGATACGCAGTATTTT.

The chain couples TRBV15 to TRBJ2-7; D gene uncertain. The CDR3 runs to 14 residues. From germline, CDR1 is LNHNV and CDR2 YYDKDF (reference sequence). The V gene lost 5 bases and the J gene lost 2 bases, with 13 bases spanning the gap. CDR3 DNA: TGTGCCACCAGCGACCAGACTGCGACCTACGAGCAGTACTTC. As protein: CATSDQTATYEQYF.

This clonotype was seen only a few times. V is TRBV9 and J is TRBJ2-7; either TRBD1 or TRBD2 may supply D (5 bases each). The CDR3 totals 15 residues. Germline values: CDR1 SGDLS, CDR2 YYNGEE. V was shortened by 2 bases and J by 0 bases, with 12 bases between the two germline ends. The CDR3 coding sequence is TGTGCCAGCAGCGTCGGGGTGGGACGCTCCTACGAGCAGTACTTC. It codes for CASSVGVGRSYEQYF. Variable domain in full (rest from reference TRBV9 and TRBJ2-7): DSGVTQTPKHLITATGQRVTLRCSPRSGDLSVYWYQQSLDQGLQFLIQYYNGEERAKGNILERFSAQQFPDLHSELNLSSLELGDSALYFCASSVGVGRSYEQYFGPGTRLTVT.

This clonotype has more than one count but fewer than ten. The chain employs TRBV20-1 and TRBJ2-7; 9 bases match TRBD1. J lost 2 bases, V lost 0 bases, and 11 bases had no gene match. The CDR3 spans 17 residues. CDR1 DFQATT and CDR2 SNEGSKA come from the germline V gene (reference sequence). In DNA form, the CDR3 reads TGCAGTGCTAGAGATCCGGGGGACAGGGTTCGGGCCTACGAGCAGTACTTC. Translation gives CSARDPGDRVRAYEQYF.

This clonotype was observed a handful of times. The CDR3 region is CASSSRGGAPQHF. The DNA for the CDR3 is TGTGCCAGCAGCTCCCGGGGGGGCGCGCCCCAGCATTTT. V usage is TRBV12-3 or TRBV12-4 and J usage is TRBJ1-5, with D perhaps matching TRBD1 (6 bases). V was cut by 6 bases and J by 9 bases, with 15 bases left in between. The CDR3 has 13 amino acids.

In this sample, this clonotype turned up once. V usage is TRBV30 and J usage is TRBJ1-4; TRBD1 matches 9 bases. The CDR3 has 15 residues. The ends lost 2 bases at V and 8 bases at J; junction bases unmatched: 9. The germline CDR1 and CDR2 sequences are GTSNPN and SVGIG (reference sequence). CDR3 loop: CAWSLTTGGREKLFF. CDR3 DNA: TGTGCCTGGAGTCTTACAACAGGGGGCCGGGAAAAACTGTTTTTT.

This clonotype appeared a few times. This chain links TRBV6-5 with TRBJ2-7; a possible D gene is TRBD2 (6 bases). CDR1 is MNHEY and CDR2 is SVGAGI in the germline V gene. CDR3 size: 14 residues. The V end was cut by 5 bases, the J end by 0 bases, with 11 bases between. The CDR3 region has the DNA TGTGCCAGCAGTGTAGCGGAGAGCTCCTACGAGCAGTACTTC. Its translation is CASSVAESSYEQYF.

The chain uses TRBV5-6 and TRBJ2-1, with D possibly matching TRBD2 (5 bases). Germline CDR1 and CDR2: SGHDT and YYEEEE. V lost 1 base and J lost 7, with 12 bases in between. The CDR3 has 14 amino acids. In nucleotides, the CDR3 is TGTGCCAGCAGCTTGAATTCGGGGTGGAATGAGCAGTTCTTC. It translates to CASSLNSGWNEQFF.

This clonotype turned up a few times. The gene calls are TRBV29-1 and TRBJ2-3, with 11 bases aligning to TRBD2. The J segment lost 2 bases and the V segment lost 2 bases, leaving 3 bases of the junction unmatched. Germline CDR1 reads SQVTM; CDR2 reads ANQGSEA. The CDR3 has 15 amino acids. In DNA, the CDR3 is TGCAGCGTTGAAACTAGCGGGGGTTTCACAGATACGCAGTATTTT. Encoded protein: CSVETSGGFTDTQYF.

This clonotype was found a few times. The rearrangement joins TRBV5-1 to TRBJ1-1; 9 bases align to TRBD1. The junction had 8 bases not matched to a gene; V was cut back by 4 bases and J by 4 bases. The CDR3 has 15 residues. Germline V gene data show CDR1 as SGHRS and CDR2 as YFSETQ. The CDR3 bases are TGCGCCAGCAGCGCGGAACGGGACAGGGTCACTGAAGCTTTCTTT. This encodes CASSAERDRVTEAFF. The full variable domain, completed using reference TRBV5-1 and TRBJ1-1, is KAGVTQTPRYLIKTRGQQVTLSCSPISGHRSVSWYQQTPGQGLQFLFEYFSETQRNKGNFPGRFSGRQFSNSRSEMNVSTLELGDSALYLCASSAERDRVTEAFFGQGTRLTVV.

The sample holds a few counts of this clonotype. The rearrangement joins TRBV6-1 to TRBJ1-5; no clear D gene. Per the germline V gene, CDR1 is MNHNS and CDR2 is SASEGT. The CDR3 is 14 residues long. V was cut by 2 bases and J by 0 bases, with 5 bases left in between. CDR3 bases: TGTGCCAGCAGTGAATATGTTAGCAATCAGCCCCAGCATTTT. Residues: CASSEYVSNQPQHF.

This clonotype was counted only a few times. The rearrangement links TRBV9 to TRBJ1-1; D ambiguous. Germline lookup yields CDR1 SGDLS and CDR2 YYNGEE. The CDR3 runs 17 residues. Trimming stripped 4 bases from V and 0 bases from J, with 19 bases between. The CDR3 nucleotides read TGTGCCAGCAGCCCCCGAACCCCTTTACGGGTGAACACTGAAGCTTTCTTT. Protein sequence: CASSPRTPLRVNTEAFF.

The chain employs TRBV24-1 and TRBJ2-1, with 9 bases that match TRBD1. The CDR3 spans 13 residues. With V trimmed by 7 bases and J by 6 bases, 3 bases remained unmatched. Germline CDR1 is KGHDR and CDR2 is SFDVKD. The CDR3 DNA reads TGTGCCACCAGCGGGACAGGGCTCAATGAGCAGTTCTTC. This encodes CATSGTGLNEQFF.

This clonotype was seen a few times. This chain links TRBV5-4 with TRBJ1-5; D call uncertain. CDR1 is SGHNT, CDR2 YYREEE, per germline (reference sequence). V lost 2 bases and J 2 bases, leaving 5 bases between the germline ends. The CDR3 runs to 13 residues. CDR3 loop: CASSFEGNQPQHF. Here the CDR3 DNA reads TGTGCCAGCAGCTTTGAAGGCAATCAGCCCCAGCATTTT.

The chain combines TRBV9 with TRBJ2-2, with D perhaps matching TRBD2 (6 bases). This CDR3 is 17 amino acids long. V was cut by 2 bases and J by 1 base, with 15 bases left in between. Germline CDR1 is SGDLS and CDR2 is YYNGEE. The CDR3 sequence: CASSVGGNLRNTGELFF. The CDR3 bases are TGTGCCAGCAGCGTGGGCGGGAACCTTCGGAACACCGGGGAGCTGTTTTTT.